This TCR beta chain was retrieved from a study of blood T cell repertoires in COVID-19. Produced via immunoSEQ multiplex PCR; TCRdb's table is partial and in-frame only. The data hold over 60,000 clones, with around 85% observed a single time. CDR1 is LNHDA and CDR2 is SQIVND in the germline V gene (reference sequence). The CDR3 runs to 15 residues. Trimming shortened V by 5 bases and J by 3 bases, and 16 bases separated the two germline ends. The V call is TRBV19, the J call TRBJ1-2, with D unclear. Sequenced: peripheral blood. This TCR was recovered from a man between 35 and 55 years old with acute or convalescent COVID-19. The DNA of the CDR3 is TGTGCCAGTAGTGATTTCGGTTGGGCCGACTATGGCTACACCTTC. Translating gives CASSDFGWADYGYTF.